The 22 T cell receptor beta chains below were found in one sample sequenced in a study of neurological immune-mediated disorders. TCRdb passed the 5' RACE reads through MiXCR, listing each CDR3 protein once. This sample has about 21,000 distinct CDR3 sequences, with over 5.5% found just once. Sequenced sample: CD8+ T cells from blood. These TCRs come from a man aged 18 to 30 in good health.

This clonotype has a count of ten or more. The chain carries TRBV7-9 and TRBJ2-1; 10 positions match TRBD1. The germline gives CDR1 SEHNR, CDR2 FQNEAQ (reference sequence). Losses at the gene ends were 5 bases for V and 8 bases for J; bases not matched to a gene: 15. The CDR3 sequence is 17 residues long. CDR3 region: CASSRKGRGTGVHEQFF. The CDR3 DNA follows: TGTGCCAGCAGCAGAAAGGGGAGGGGGACAGGGGTACATGAGCAGTTCTTC.

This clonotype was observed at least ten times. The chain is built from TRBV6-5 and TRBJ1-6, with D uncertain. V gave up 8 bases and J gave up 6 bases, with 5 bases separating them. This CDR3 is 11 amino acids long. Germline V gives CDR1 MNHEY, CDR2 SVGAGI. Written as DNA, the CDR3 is TGTGCCAGCGGACCTAATTCACCCCTCCACTTT. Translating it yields CASGPNSPLHF.

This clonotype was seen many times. The CDR3 DNA sequence: TGTGCCAGCAGTGACACGGGGTCCAATCAGCCCCAGCATTTT. It specifies CASSDTGSNQPQHF. This rearrangement joins TRBV6-4 to TRBJ1-5; D uncertain. The germline V and J ends were trimmed by 2 bases and 3 bases, with 8 bases remaining between them. The V gene's germline CDR1 is MRHNA and CDR2 SNTAGT. CDR3 length equals 14 residues.

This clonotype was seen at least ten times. The DNA for the CDR3 is TGTGCCAGCAGCGTAGGGTCTGCGAGGTGGACTGAAGCTTTCTTT. Translating it yields CASSVGSARWTEAFF. V usage is TRBV9 and J usage is TRBJ1-1; D not resolved. V was shortened by 0 bases and J by 5 bases, with 14 bases between the two germline ends. The CDR3 runs 15 residues. The germline V gene has CDR1 SGDLS and CDR2 YYNGEE.

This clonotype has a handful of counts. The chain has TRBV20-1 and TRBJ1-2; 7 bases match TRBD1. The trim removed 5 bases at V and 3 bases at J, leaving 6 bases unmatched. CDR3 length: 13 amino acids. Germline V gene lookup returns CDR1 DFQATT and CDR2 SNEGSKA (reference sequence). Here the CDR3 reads CSAPDRKHYGYTF. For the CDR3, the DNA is TGCAGTGCTCCGGACAGGAAACACTATGGCTACACCTTC.

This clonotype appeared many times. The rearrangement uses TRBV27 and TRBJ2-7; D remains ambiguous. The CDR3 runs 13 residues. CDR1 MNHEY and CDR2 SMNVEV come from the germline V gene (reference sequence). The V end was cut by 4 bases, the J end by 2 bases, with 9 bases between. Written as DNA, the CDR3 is TGTGCCAGCAGTTCCAGGTTCCCCTACGAGCAGTACTTC. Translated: CASSSRFPYEQYF.

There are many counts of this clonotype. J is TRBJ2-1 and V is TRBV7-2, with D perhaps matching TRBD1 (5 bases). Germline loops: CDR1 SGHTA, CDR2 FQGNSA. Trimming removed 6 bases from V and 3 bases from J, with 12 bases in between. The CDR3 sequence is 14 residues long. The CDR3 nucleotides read TGTGCCAGCAGATACCAGGGTTACTACAATGAGCAGTTCTTC. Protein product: CASRYQGYYNEQFF.

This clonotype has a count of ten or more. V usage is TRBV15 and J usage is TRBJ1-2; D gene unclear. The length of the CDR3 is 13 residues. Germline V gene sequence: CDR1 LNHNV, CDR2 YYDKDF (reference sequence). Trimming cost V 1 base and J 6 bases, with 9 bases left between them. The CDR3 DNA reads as TGTGCCACCAGCAGAGGAGATGGGGATGGCTACACCTTC. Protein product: CATSRGDGDGYTF.

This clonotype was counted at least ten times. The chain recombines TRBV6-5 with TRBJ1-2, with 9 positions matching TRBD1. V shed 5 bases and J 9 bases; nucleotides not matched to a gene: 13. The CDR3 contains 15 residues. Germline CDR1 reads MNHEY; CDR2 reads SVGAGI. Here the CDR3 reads CASSSARDRVRSYTF. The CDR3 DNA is TGTGCCAGCAGTAGTGCCCGGGACAGGGTGAGGAGCTACACCTTC.

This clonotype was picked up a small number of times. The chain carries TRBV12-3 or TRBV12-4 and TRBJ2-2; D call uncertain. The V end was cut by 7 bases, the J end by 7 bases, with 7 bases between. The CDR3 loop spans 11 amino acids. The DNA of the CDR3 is TGTGCCAGCATCGTTGACGGGGAGCTGTTTTTT. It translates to CASIVDGELFF.

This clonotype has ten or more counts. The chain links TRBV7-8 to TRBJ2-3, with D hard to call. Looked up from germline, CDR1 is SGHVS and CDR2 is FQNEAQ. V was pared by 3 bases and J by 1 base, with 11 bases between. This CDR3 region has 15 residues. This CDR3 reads CASSFPVLGTDTQYF. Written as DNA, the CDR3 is TGTGCCAGCAGCTTCCCCGTTCTTGGCACAGATACGCAGTATTTT. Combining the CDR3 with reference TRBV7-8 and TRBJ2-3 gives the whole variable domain GAGVSQSPRYKVAKRGQDVALRCDPISGHVSLFWYQQALGQGPEFLTYFQNEAQLDKSGLPSDRFFAERPEGSVSTLKIQRTQQEDSAVYLCASSFPVLGTDTQYFGPGTRLTVL.

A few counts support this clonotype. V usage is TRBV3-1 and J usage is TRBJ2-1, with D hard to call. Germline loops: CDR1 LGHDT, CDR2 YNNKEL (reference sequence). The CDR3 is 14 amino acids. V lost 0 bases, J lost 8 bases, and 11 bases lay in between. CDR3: CASSQDGLVDEQFF. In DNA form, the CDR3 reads TGTGCCAGCAGCCAAGATGGCCTAGTCGATGAGCAGTTCTTC.

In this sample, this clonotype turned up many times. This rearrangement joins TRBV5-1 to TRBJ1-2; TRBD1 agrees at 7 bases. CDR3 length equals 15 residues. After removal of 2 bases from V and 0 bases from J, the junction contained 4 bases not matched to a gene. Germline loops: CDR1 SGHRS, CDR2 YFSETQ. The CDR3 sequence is CASSFGTATNYGYTF. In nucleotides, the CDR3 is TGCGCCAGCAGCTTTGGGACAGCAACTAACTATGGCTACACCTTC.

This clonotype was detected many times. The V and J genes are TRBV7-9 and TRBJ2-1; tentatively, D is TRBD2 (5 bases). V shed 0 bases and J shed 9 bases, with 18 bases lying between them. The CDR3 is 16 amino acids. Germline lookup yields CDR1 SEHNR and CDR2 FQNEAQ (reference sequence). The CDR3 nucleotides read TGTGCCAGCAGCTTAGCGTTGAGGGAGACACGGGGTGAGCAGTTCTTC. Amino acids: CASSLALRETRGEQFF.

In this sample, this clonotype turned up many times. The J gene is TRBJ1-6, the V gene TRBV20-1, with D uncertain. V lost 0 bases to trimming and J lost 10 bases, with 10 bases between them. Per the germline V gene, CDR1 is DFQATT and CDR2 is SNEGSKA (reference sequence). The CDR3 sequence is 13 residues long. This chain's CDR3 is CSARDPARSPLHF. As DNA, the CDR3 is TGCAGTGCTAGAGATCCGGCACGATCACCCCTCCACTTT.

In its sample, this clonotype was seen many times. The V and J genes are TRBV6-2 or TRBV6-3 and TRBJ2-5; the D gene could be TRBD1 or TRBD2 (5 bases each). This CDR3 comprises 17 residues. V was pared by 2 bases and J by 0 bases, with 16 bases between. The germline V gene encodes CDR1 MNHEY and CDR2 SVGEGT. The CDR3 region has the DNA TGTGCCAGCAGTTACGAAGGGACCCTACCTTACCAAGAGACCCAGTACTTC. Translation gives CASSYEGTLPYQETQYF.

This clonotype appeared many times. The CDR3 is CASSVRTGVTYEQYF. Written as DNA, the CDR3 is TGTGCCAGCAGTGTCCGCACCGGGGTAACCTACGAGCAGTACTTC. V gene TRBV6-1 combines with J gene TRBJ2-7; the D gene is possibly TRBD2 (5 bases). The germline V and J ends were trimmed by 4 bases and 2 bases, with 15 bases remaining between them. The germline V gene has CDR1 MNHNS and CDR2 SASEGT. The CDR3 spans 15 residues.

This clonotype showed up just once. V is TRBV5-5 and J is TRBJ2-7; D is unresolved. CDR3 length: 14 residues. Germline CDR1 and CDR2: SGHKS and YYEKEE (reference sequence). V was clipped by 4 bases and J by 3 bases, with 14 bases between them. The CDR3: CASSPTLIIYEQYF. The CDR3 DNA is TGTGCCAGCAGCCCGACGTTGATCATCTACGAGCAGTACTTC.

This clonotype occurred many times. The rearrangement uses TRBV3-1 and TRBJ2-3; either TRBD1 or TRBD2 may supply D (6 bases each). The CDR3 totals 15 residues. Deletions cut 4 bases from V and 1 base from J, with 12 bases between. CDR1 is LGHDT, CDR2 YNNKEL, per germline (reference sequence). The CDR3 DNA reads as TGTGCCAGCAGCCTACAGGGAGGCGGCACAGATACGCAGTATTTT. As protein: CASSLQGGGTDTQYF.

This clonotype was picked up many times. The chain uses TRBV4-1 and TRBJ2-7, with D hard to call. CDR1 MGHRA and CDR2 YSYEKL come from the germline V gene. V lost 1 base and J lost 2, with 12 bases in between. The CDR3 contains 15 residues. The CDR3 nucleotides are TGCGCCAGCAGCCAAGTGTTGTACACCACCTACGAGCAGTACTTC. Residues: CASSQVLYTTYEQYF.

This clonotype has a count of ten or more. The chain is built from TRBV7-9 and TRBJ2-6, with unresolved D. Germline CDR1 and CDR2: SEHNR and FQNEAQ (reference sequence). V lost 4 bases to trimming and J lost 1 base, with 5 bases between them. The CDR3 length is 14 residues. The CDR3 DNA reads TGTGCCAGCAGCTACGGGTCTGGGGCCAACGTCCTGACTTTC. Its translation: CASSYGSGANVLTF.

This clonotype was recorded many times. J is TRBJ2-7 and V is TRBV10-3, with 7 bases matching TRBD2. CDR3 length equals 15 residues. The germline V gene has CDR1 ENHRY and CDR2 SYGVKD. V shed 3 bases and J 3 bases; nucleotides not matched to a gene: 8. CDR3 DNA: TGTGCCATCAGTGACCCAAAGACTAGCAGCTACGAGCAGTACTTC. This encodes CAISDPKTSSYEQYF.